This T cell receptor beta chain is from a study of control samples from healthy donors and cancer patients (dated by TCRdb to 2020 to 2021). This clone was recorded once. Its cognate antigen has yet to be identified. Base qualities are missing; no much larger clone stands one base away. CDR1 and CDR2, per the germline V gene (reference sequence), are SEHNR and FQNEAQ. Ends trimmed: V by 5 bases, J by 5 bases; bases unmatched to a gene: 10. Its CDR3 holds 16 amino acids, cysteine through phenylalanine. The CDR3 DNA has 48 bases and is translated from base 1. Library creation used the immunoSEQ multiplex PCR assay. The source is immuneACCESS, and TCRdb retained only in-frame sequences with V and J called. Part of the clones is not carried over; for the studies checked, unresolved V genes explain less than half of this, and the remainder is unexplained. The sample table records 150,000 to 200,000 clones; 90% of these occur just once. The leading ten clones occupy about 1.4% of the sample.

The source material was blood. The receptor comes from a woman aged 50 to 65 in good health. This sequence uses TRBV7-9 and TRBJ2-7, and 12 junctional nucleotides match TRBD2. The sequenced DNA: TGTGCCAGCAGCCATTCGACTAGCGGGAGAAATGACGAGCAGTACTTC. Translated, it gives CASSHSTSGRNDEQYF.